Below are 7 T cell receptor beta chains sequenced from a single sample in a study of blood T cell repertoires in COVID-19. Profiling relied on immunoSEQ multiplex PCR, and the TCRdb table lists in-frame clones only, not all of them. The sample includes about 360,000 clones, approximately 91% seen only once; the top ten take roughly 2%. Material: PBMCs or T cells enriched from blood (not recorded which). The source of these receptors is a woman between 40 and 55 years old with acute COVID-19.

The chain carries TRBV13 and TRBJ1-1; D gene uncertain. V was clipped by 6 bases and J by 0 bases, with 11 bases between them. Germline CDR1 and CDR2: PRHDT and FYEKMQ (reference sequence). The CDR3 extends over 14 amino acids. The CDR3 spells CASSMRDLNTEAFF. In DNA form, the CDR3 reads TGTGCCAGCAGTATGCGGGATTTGAACACTGAAGCTTTCTTT. The full variable domain, rest sourced from reference TRBV13 and TRBJ1-1, is AAGVIQSPRHLIKEKRETATLKCYPIPRHDTVYWYQQGPGQDPQFLISFYEKMQSDKGSIPDRFSAQQFSDYHSELNMSSLELGDSALYFCASSMRDLNTEAFFGQGTRLTVV.

The chain employs TRBV24-1 and TRBJ1-2; 10 bases are a match to TRBD1. From germline, CDR1 is KGHDR and CDR2 SFDVKD. J gave up 8 bases and V 3 bases, and 8 bases lay outside the gene matches. This CDR3 has 15 residues. The CDR3 DNA is TGTGCCACCAGTGATGCGGACAGGGGGTATCGGGGCTACACCTTC. Protein: CATSDADRGYRGYTF.

The chain combines TRBV4-1 with TRBJ1-6; 7 bases map to TRBD1. The CDR3 runs to 17 residues. In germline, CDR1 is MGHRA, CDR2 YSYEKL. The J segment lost 7 bases and the V segment lost 3 bases, leaving 12 bases of the junction unmatched. DNA of the CDR3: TGCGCCAGCAGCCAGGACCCTGGACAGGTCCCCAATTCACCCCTCCACTTT. Its protein product is CASSQDPGQVPNSPLHF.

The rearrangement links TRBV7-2 to TRBJ2-7; 8 bases agree with TRBD1. CDR1 is SGHTA, CDR2 FQGNSA, per germline. The trim removed 2 bases at V and 3 bases at J, leaving 6 bases unmatched. The CDR3 is made up of 15 amino acids. The CDR3 spells CASSLIGQGNYEQYF. CDR3 coding DNA: TGTGCCAGCAGCTTAATTGGACAGGGAAACTACGAGCAGTACTTC.

The chain joins TRBV15 to TRBJ1-2; D unclear. The V gene lost 0 bases and the J gene lost 4 bases, with 15 bases spanning the gap. CDR3 length equals 16 residues. Germline values: CDR1 LNHNV, CDR2 YYDKDF (reference sequence). CDR3 loop: CATSREGGGSTYGYTF. CDR3 bases: TGTGCCACCAGCAGAGAAGGCGGCGGCTCAACCTATGGCTACACCTTC.

The rearrangement uses TRBV7-6 and TRBJ1-2; D remains ambiguous. Germline CDR1 reads SGHVS; CDR2 reads FNYEAQ. This CDR3 region has 14 residues. Deletions cut 5 bases from V and 0 bases from J, with 10 bases between. The CDR3 here is CASSPAGANYGYTF. The CDR3 DNA is TGTGCCAGCAGCCCGGCGGGAGCTAACTATGGCTACACCTTC.

J is TRBJ2-1 and V is TRBV2; a weak D match, TRBD1 (6 bases). Germline assignment: CDR1 SNHLY and CDR2 FYNNEI. The CDR3 consists of 14 residues. Trimming shortened V by 8 bases and J by 1 base, and 12 bases separated the two germline ends. DNA of the CDR3: TGTGCCAGCCTACCGGACAGTTCCTACAATGAGCAGTTCTTC. It yields the protein CASLPDSSYNEQFF.